Below, 15 T cell receptor beta chains from the same sample are listed, as sequenced in a study of blood T cell repertoires in COVID-19. Sequencing used immunoSEQ multiplex PCR; TCRdb keeps in-frame clones, though not all of them. The profile shows 200,000 to 300,000 clones, more than 75% of them singletons. The sequencing sample was made of PBMCs or T cells enriched from blood (not recorded which). The receptor set was obtained from a woman aged 40-49 years with acute COVID-19.

The chain couples TRBV6-6 to TRBJ1-5; D not resolved. CDR1 MNHNY and CDR2 SVGAGI come from the germline V gene (reference sequence). The V and J ends lost 11 bases and 3 bases respectively, with 11 bases between them. The CDR3 length is 12 residues. The CDR3 here is CAHSGNNQPQHF. The CDR3 DNA reads as TGTGCCCACTCGGGTAACAATCAGCCCCAGCATTTT.

About this clone: The sample carries other DNA sequences with the same CDR3. The CDR3 DNA sequence: TGTGCCAGCAGCGTAGCGGGTAGCTCTGGAAACACCATATATTTT. Translated: CASSVAGSSGNTIYF. This rearrangement joins TRBV9 to TRBJ1-3; no reliable D call. Germline V gene lookup returns CDR1 SGDLS and CDR2 YYNGEE. The CDR3 extends over 15 amino acids. V gave up 0 bases and J gave up 0 bases, with 7 bases separating them.

The chain recombines TRBV7-6 with TRBJ2-5; the D gene is possibly TRBD1 (5 bases). There are 16 residues in the CDR3. V gave up 5 bases and J gave up 5 bases, with 21 bases separating them. Germline CDR1 is SGHVS and CDR2 is FNYEAQ. The CDR3 DNA reads as TGTGCCAGCAGCACTCAGGCCTTACAGGTTGGGGAGACCCAGTACTTC. This translates into CASSTQALQVGETQYF.

A single count supports this clone. The chain is built from TRBV5-1 and TRBJ1-1; D may be TRBD1 (6 bases). Per the germline V gene, CDR1 is SGHRS and CDR2 is YFSETQ. The CDR3 is 14 residues long. Deletions cut 4 bases from V and 7 bases from J, with 17 bases between. CDR3 amino acids: CASSPAGAAHEAFF. CDR3 DNA: TGCGCCAGCAGCCCGGCAGGGGCAGCCCATGAAGCTTTCTTT.

V is TRBV14 and J is TRBJ2-7; D may be TRBD2 (6 bases). CDR3 length: 13 residues. CDR1 is SGHDN and CDR2 is FVKESK in the germline V gene. V dropped 4 bases and J dropped 7 bases, with 14 bases sitting between them. The chain's CDR3 is CASSRRVLGEQYF. CDR3 in DNA: TGTGCCAGCAGCCGGAGGGTATTGGGGGAGCAGTACTTC.

The rearrangement joins TRBV28 to TRBJ2-3; 16 nucleotides match TRBD2. V dropped 5 bases and J dropped 2; count of bases not matched to a gene: 13. The CDR3 extends over 20 amino acids. Germline V gene lookup returns CDR1 MDHEN and CDR2 SYDVKM. The CDR3: CASSTKGPGLAGGFTDTQYF. The CDR3 DNA is TGTGCCAGCAGTACAAAAGGGCCGGGACTAGCGGGAGGGTTCACAGATACGCAGTATTTT.

A word on this clone: Additional DNA sequences in this sample encode the identical CDR3. V is TRBV11-3 and J is TRBJ2-2; 11 positions match TRBD2. This CDR3 comprises 17 residues. The V gene end was trimmed by 1 base and the J gene end by 4 bases; junction bases not matched to a gene: 5. The germline gives CDR1 SGHNT, CDR2 YENEEA. The CDR3 loop reads CASSLVRLAGGTGELFF. CDR3 coding DNA: TGTGCCAGCAGCTTAGTAAGGCTAGCGGGAGGCACCGGGGAGCTGTTTTTT.

This clone was found a few times. The chain employs TRBV19 and TRBJ1-1; 7 bases are a match to TRBD1. The V segment lost 1 base and the J segment 0 bases; nucleotides outside the gene matches: 8. This CDR3 region has 17 residues. Germline-derived CDR1 and CDR2 are LNHDA and SQIVND (reference sequence). CDR3 DNA: TGTGCCAGTAGTATAGGGACAGGCCGAGATCTGAACACTGAAGCTTTCTTT. Translated, it gives CASSIGTGRDLNTEAFF. The full variable domain, in which reference TRBV19 and TRBJ1-1 provide the parts outside the CDR3, is DGGITQSPKYLFRKEGQNVTLSCEQNLNHDAMYWYRQDPGQGLRLIYYSQIVNDFQKGDIAEGYSVSREKKESFPLTVTSAQKNPTAFYLCASSIGTGRDLNTEAFFGQGTRLTVV.

This chain joins TRBV7-9 and TRBJ1-5; D is uncertain. This CDR3 is 13 amino acids long. V was shortened by 1 base and J by 5 bases, with 6 bases between the two germline ends. Germline CDR1 and CDR2: SEHNR and FQNEAQ (reference sequence). Here the CDR3 reads CASSLGGDQPQHF. CDR3 DNA sequence: TGTGCCAGCAGCTTAGGCGGGGATCAGCCCCAGCATTTT.

This sequence joins TRBV11-2 and TRBJ2-2; 12 bases map to TRBD2. Germline V lookup: CDR1 SGHAT, CDR2 FQNNGV. CDR3 length equals 16 residues. V shed 5 bases and J 5 bases; nucleotides not matched to a gene: 6. For the CDR3, the DNA is TGTGCCAGCAGCAACTCCGGGACTAGCGGGACCGGGGAGCTGTTTTTT. This sequence encodes CASSNSGTSGTGELFF.

The chain links TRBV9 to TRBJ1-4; D is possibly TRBD1 (5 bases). Trimming took off 4 bases at V and 0 bases at J, with 10 bases between the two ends. The germline V gene encodes CDR1 SGDLS and CDR2 YYNGEE. CDR3 length equals 15 residues. The CDR3 reads CASSTTGTTNEKLFF. Written as DNA, the CDR3 is TGTGCCAGCAGCACCACAGGTACAACTAATGAAAAACTGTTTTTT.

A single count supports this clone. The V call is TRBV18, the J call TRBJ2-7, with 10 bases that match TRBD2. This CDR3 region has 14 residues. Trimming took 2 bases from V and 6 from J; bases not matched to a gene: 4. CDR1 is KGHSH, CDR2 LQKENI, per germline. CDR3 sequence (DNA): TGTGCCAGCTCACCAGGCCTAGCGGGGGCCGAGCAGTACTTC. Residues: CASSPGLAGAEQYF.

The DNA for the CDR3 is TGTGCCAGCTGCAGGGACAGCAATGAGCAGTTCTTC. This codes for CASCRDSNEQFF. J is TRBJ2-1 and V is TRBV7-9; 7 nucleotides line up with TRBD1. The ends lost 8 bases at V and 6 bases at J; junction bases unmatched: 4. CDR1 is SEHNR and CDR2 is FQNEAQ in the germline V gene (reference sequence). The CDR3 loop spans 12 amino acids.

The chain is built from TRBV5-1 and TRBJ2-1, with 9 bases identical to TRBD2. V lost 4 bases to trimming and J lost 5 bases; unmatched junction nucleotides: 10. The CDR3 sequence is 16 residues long. Germline assignment: CDR1 SGHRS and CDR2 YFSETQ. Here the CDR3 DNA reads TGCGCCAGCAGCACCGAGAGCGGGAGGTTTAACAATGAGCAGTTCTTC. Translating it yields CASSTESGRFNNEQFF.

The chain uses TRBV6-2 or TRBV6-3 and TRBJ2-1; D is possibly TRBD2 (6 bases). The CDR3 is made up of 13 amino acids. Trimming stripped 4 bases from V and 6 bases from J, with 10 bases between. Germline CDR1 reads MNHEY; CDR2 reads SVGEGT. CDR3 loop: CASSWTTSNEQFF. In DNA, the CDR3 is TGTGCCAGCAGTTGGACTACTAGCAATGAGCAGTTCTTC.